This TCR beta chain was sequenced in a study of CD8+ T cells in alopecia areata (dated by TCRdb to the late 2010s). Background on the whole study: The treated patients, all with moderate-to-severe alopecia areata, were enrolled in an open-label pilot trial of oral tofacitinib given at 5 to 10 mg twice daily. In treated patients, disease severity was measured using the SALT score, which gives the percentage of scalp surface area affected. The study used high-throughput TCRbeta sequencing to examine T cell clonal expansion in alopecia areata, in both the C3H/HeJ mouse model and human patients. Patients received tofacitinib for 6 to 18 months and were then followed off drug for 6 months to check for delayed response and recurrence. Biopsies were taken from tofacitinib-treated patients at baseline and again at 4 and 24 weeks into treatment, and several of those patients also had a later scalp biopsy. Scalp tissue and sorted CD4+ and CD8+ peripheral blood T cells from patchy and totalis/universalis alopecia areata patients and from healthy controls were covered by human TCRbeta sequencing. Scalp clonality was compared across normal scalp (n=4), patchy alopecia areata scalp (n=8), and alopecia totalis/universalis scalp (n=8). RNA was obtained with the PAXgene miRNA kit for fixed scalp, the miRNeasy kit for PBMCs, and the RNeasy kit for mouse skin. immunoSEQ multiplex PCR using 35 Vbeta forward primers and 13 Jbeta reverse primers was used to amplify TCRbeta CDR3 regions.

Overall study results and their limits: Resident alphabeta T cells in normal human skin are also sequenced, complicating scalp TCR repertoire analysis, unlike mouse skin dominated by gammadelta T cells. Shared TCR sequences between patients were less evident than in mice, which may be partly attributable to HLA diversity in the patient population. Lesional scalp, especially in alopecia totalis/universalis, showed higher clonality and more expanded CD8+ clones than normal scalp, suggesting antigenic drive. Many expanded lesional clones were found to persist in scalp and blood during tofacitinib treatment, and relapse after treatment cessation may be partly explained by this persistence. With tofacitinib, both scalp clonality and the number of expanded CD8+ clones among the top 100 scalp clones went down significantly. Because the treated cohort was small and included a single nonresponder, larger studies are needed to assess links between baseline CD8+ expansion and response.

CDR1 SNHLY and CDR2 FYNNEI were looked up in the germline V gene. The CDR3 starts with the cysteine, ends with the phenylalanine, and has 16 residues. Only CDR3 DNA is held: 48 bases, read in frame from base 1. Trimming removed 6 bases from V and 6 bases from J; the gene matches leave 12 bases unexplained. The library was obtained by the immunoSEQ multiplex PCR assay. For TCR sequencing, RNA was extracted from every sample and reverse transcribed into cDNA to serve as template. First-strand cDNA was synthesized with SuperScript III using a 2:1 mix of oligo-dT and random hexamers. A synthetic immune receptor repertoire was used to assess amplification bias, and residual bias was removed computationally. The published analysis was carried out like this. Raw reads were preprocessed to remove errors, and CDR3 was defined by IMGT conventions from the conserved cysteine to phenylalanine. Clonality was calculated as 1 minus Shannon entropy normalized by log2 of the number of productive unique TCRs. Whether scalp clones were CD4 or CD8 was inferred by matching scalp TCRbeta sequences against CD4 and CD8 repertoires sorted from blood. TCRdb limited this immuneACCESS table to in-frame rearrangements with V and J called. A share of clones is missing; checked studies link under half to unresolved V genes, and the rest is unexplained. V, J and clone size were drawn from that table, and D and trimming were deduced from the DNA. The sample table holds about 200,000 clones, of which less than 70% were seen once. About 1.3% of the sample goes to the ten largest clones.

The treatment or condition label corresponds to: oral pan-JAK inhibitor, 5-10 mg twice daily. Lesional scalp punch biopsies and peripheral blood were collected from alopecia areata patients. PBMCs were separated by density centrifugation and stained for CD3, CD4 and CD8, after which CD4+ and CD8+ T cells were sorted on a FACSAria. Comment on this clone: Its antigen remains undetermined. No much larger clone exists at a distance of one base, and base qualities are not known.

The receptor comes from a human donor with alopecia areata. The rearranged segments are TRBV2 and TRBJ2-7, with TRBD1 identical over 12 junction bases. Sequencing used CD4+ T cells sorted from blood, obtained around week 50, from a patient treated with tofacitinib. The CDR3 reads as follows: CASRHYGTGGGSEQYF. In nucleotide form, the sequence is TGTGCCAGCAGACATTATGGGACAGGGGGCGGCTCCGAGCAGTACTTC.